This T cell receptor beta chain was documented in a study of metastatic and nonmetastatic thyroid tumors. The CDR3 covers 16 residues. Germline CDR1 reads DFQATT; CDR2 reads SNEGSKA (reference sequence). Trimming took 0 bases from V and 4 from J; bases not matched to a gene: 6. Per the original methods: The study's classifier, a distant-metastasis tool for papillary thyroid cancer, was built using CDR3 differences across clinicopathological groups. TCRdb used MiXCR to call clones anew from the PCR reads. The V and J calls follow TCRdb's processing rather than the paper's. The data hold approximately 14,000 clones, with around 29% observed a single time. No treatment had been given to any patient before thyroid surgery.

The V and J genes are TRBV20-1 and TRBJ2-7, with 13 bases that match TRBD2. The specimen was blood. The sequence was collected from a female donor with papillary thyroid cancer or a benign thyroid nodule (not recorded which). Some clones in this sample may be carry-over from other donors' samples. CDR3 bases: TGCAGTGCTAGAGAAATGGGACTAGCGGGACTTTACGAGCAGTACTTC. Translating gives CSAREMGLAGLYEQYF.